The 27 T cell receptor beta chains below all came from one sample that was sequenced in a study of metastatic and nonmetastatic thyroid tumors. Among the patients, none had received any treatment before thyroid surgery. Through MiXCR, TCRdb re-clonotyped the PCR reads. The data hold about 92,000 clones, with approximately 15% observed a single time. The sequenced sample was blood. The receptors come from a female donor with papillary thyroid cancer or a benign thyroid nodule (not recorded which). Some clones in this sample may be carry-over from other donors' samples.

For this clone: A read error may account for a junction end that differs from germline. J is TRBJ2-2 and V is TRBV10-3; TRBD2 agrees at 9 bases. CDR1 and CDR2 (germline): ENHRY, SYGVKD. The CDR3 is 16 residues long. This CDR3 is CVISSLAGAGTGELFF. CDR3 nucleotides: TGTGTCATCAGTTCCTTAGCGGGGGCCGGGACCGGGGAGCTGTTTTTT.

This clone was observed a few times. This chain uses TRBV15 with TRBJ1-6, with 7 nucleotides matching TRBD1. The CDR3 runs 16 residues. Trimming removed 5 bases from V and 10 bases from J; junction bases left unmatched: 14. The germline CDR1 and CDR2 sequences are LNHNV and YYDKDF (reference sequence). Here the CDR3 DNA reads TGTGCCACCAGCCCTAGAGGGGACAGCGGTTCATCACCCCTCCACTTT. As protein: CATSPRGDSGSSPLHF.

This clone appeared a few times. V is TRBV5-6 and J is TRBJ1-1; D ambiguous. CDR1 and CDR2 from the germline V gene are SGHDT and YYEEEE. CDR3 length: 14 residues. V lost 0 bases to trimming and J lost 1 base, with 7 bases between them. The CDR3 DNA reads TGTGCCAGCAGCTTGGGGGTTTCGAACACTGAAGCTTTCTTT. The encoded protein is CASSLGVSNTEAFF.

This clone was seen more than once but under ten times. The V call is TRBV20-1, the J call TRBJ2-1; 7 nucleotides agree with TRBD2. V gave up 7 bases and J gave up 9 bases; unmatched junction bases: 18. Germline V lookup: CDR1 DFQATT, CDR2 SNEGSKA (reference sequence). The CDR3 sequence is 15 residues long. The CDR3 nucleotides are TGCAGTGGAGAAAGCCCGGGATGGGGGAGGGTTGAGCAGTTCTTC. Amino acid sequence: CSGESPGWGRVEQFF.

Regarding this clone: Possible read error: a much larger clone is one base away. Other DNA sequences in the same sample also yield this CDR3. The J gene is TRBJ2-1, the V gene TRBV20-1; D not resolved. From germline, CDR1 is DFQATT and CDR2 SNEGSKA (reference sequence). The V end was cut by 0 bases, the J end by 4 bases, with 13 bases between. The CDR3 is made up of 15 amino acids. The CDR3 reads CSARDLRSSYNEQFF. For the CDR3, the DNA is TGCAGTGCTAGAGATCTAAGAAGCTCATACAATGAGCAGTTCTTC.

This clone occurred many times. The genes are TRBV7-8 and TRBJ2-7; D may be TRBD1 or TRBD2 (5 bases each). The V end was cut by 2 bases, the J end by 3 bases, with 11 bases between. This CDR3 region has 14 residues. CDR1 is SGHVS and CDR2 is FQNEAQ in the germline V gene. DNA of the CDR3: TGTGCCAGCAGCTTAACTGAGGGGCTCTACGAGCAGTACTTC. This gives the protein CASSLTEGLYEQYF.

About this clone itself: A read error is possible here, since a much larger clone lies one base away. V usage is TRBV11-2 and J usage is TRBJ2-7, with D unclear. The CDR3 is 13 amino acids. Per germline, CDR1 SGHAT and CDR2 FQNNGV. The V end was cut by 6 bases, the J end by 5 bases, with 14 bases between. CDR3 loop: CASSSPSFHEQYF. The CDR3 DNA reads TGTGCCAGCAGTTCCCCAAGCTTCCACGAGCAGTACTTC. Full variable domain (rest looked up from reference TRBV11-2 and TRBJ2-7): EAGVAQSPRYKIIEKRQSVAFWCNPISGHATLYWYQQILGQGPKLLIQFQNNGVVDDSQLPKDRFSAERLKGVDSTLKIQPAKLEDSAVYLCASSSPSFHEQYFGPGTRLTVT.

This clone was seen repeatedly, ten times or more. This chain joins TRBV2 and TRBJ2-1; tentative D call: TRBD2 (6 bases). Germline lookup yields CDR1 SNHLY and CDR2 FYNNEI. This CDR3 spans 14 amino acids. V lost 2 bases to trimming and J lost 2 bases, with 7 bases between them. CDR3 region: CASSESGPYNEQFF. CDR3 nucleotide sequence: TGTGCCAGCAGTGAAAGCGGGCCCTACAATGAGCAGTTCTTC.

Many counts were recorded for this clone. The chain recombines TRBV5-1 with TRBJ1-1, with a possible D match to TRBD1 (6 bases). Trimming removed 4 bases at V and 4 bases at J, with 20 bases between. The CDR3 has 16 amino acids. Germline CDR1 SGHRS, CDR2 YFSETQ. As DNA, the CDR3 is TGCGCCAGCAGCCCGCCTGGAGGGGGTGTTGCCACTGAAGCTTTCTTT. This gives the protein CASSPPGGGVATEAFF.

This clone was seen ten or more times. This chain links TRBV3-1 with TRBJ1-2; D is undetermined. The CDR3 has 12 residues. Trimming removed 0 bases at V and 8 bases at J, with 7 bases between. In germline, CDR1 is LGHDT, CDR2 YNNKEL (reference sequence). CDR3 in amino acids: CASSQDNAGYTF. DNA of the CDR3: TGTGCCAGCAGCCAAGATAATGCCGGCTACACCTTC.

This clone was recorded many times. The J gene is TRBJ2-7, the V gene TRBV20-1; D call uncertain. Germline V gene data show CDR1 as DFQATT and CDR2 as SNEGSKA (reference sequence). The CDR3 is 12 amino acids. V lost 2 bases and J lost 2, with 7 bases in between. Written as DNA, the CDR3 is TGCAGTGCTAGAAATAGGGCCTACGAGCAGTACTTC. Translating gives CSARNRAYEQYF.

This clone showed up just a few times. CDR3 coding DNA: TGTGCCGCCCGGAGACGGACAGCATATGGCTACACCTTC. It yields the protein CAARRRTAYGYTF. The gene calls are TRBV27 and TRBJ1-2, with a weak D call TRBD1 (6 bases). The CDR3 is made up of 13 amino acids. Trimming left V 11 bases short and J 5 bases short, with 18 bases between. Germline assignment: CDR1 MNHEY and CDR2 SMNVEV (reference sequence).

This clone was seen many times. The chain joins TRBV6-6 to TRBJ1-2; D may be TRBD1 (6 bases). The CDR3 spans 15 residues. In germline, CDR1 is MNHNY, CDR2 SVGAGI (reference sequence). With 2 bases removed from V and 8 bases from J, the gap between germline ends came to 18 bases. In DNA, the CDR3 is TGTGCCAGCAGTTACCGAATTGTACAGGGAGAGGGCTACACCTTC. The encoded protein is CASSYRIVQGEGYTF.

Regarding this clone: This may come from a read error, since a much larger clone is one base off. The chain is built from TRBV5-5 and TRBJ1-1, with D perhaps TRBD1 (5 bases). Trimming left V 4 bases short and J 3 bases short, with 16 bases between. The CDR3 is 15 amino acids. The germline CDR1 and CDR2 sequences are SGHKS and YYEKEE (reference sequence). In nucleotides, the CDR3 is TGTGCCAGCAGCCAACGCTGGGGGGAGGACACTGAAGCTTTCTTT. It codes for CASSQRWGEDTEAFF.

This clone occurred once. A junction end diverges from the germline sequence, so it may reflect a read error. This sequence joins TRBV7-9 and TRBJ1-1; D remains unclear. Per germline, CDR1 SEHNR and CDR2 FQNEAQ (reference sequence). This CDR3 spans 13 amino acids. The CDR3 DNA is TGTGCCAGCAGCTTAGATCGGGTTACTGAAGCCTTCTTT. Translating gives CASSLDRVTEAFF.

This clone was counted ten times or more. The rearrangement joins TRBV4-2 to TRBJ1-2; D might be TRBD1 (6 bases). CDR3 length: 14 residues. V was trimmed by 1 base and J by 1 base, leaving 7 bases between them. Germline CDR1 reads LGHNA; CDR2 reads YNFKEQ. CDR3 nucleotide sequence: TGTGCCAGCAGCCAAGGACAGGTTAACTATGGCTACACCTTC. Residues: CASSQGQVNYGYTF.

This clone was observed many times. This may come from a read error, since a much larger clone is one base off. The CDR3 loop reads CASSTKGQGAGSPLHF. The CDR3 DNA follows: TGTGCCAGCAGTACCAAAGGACAGGGGGCAGGTTCACCCCTCCACTTT. V and J are TRBV28 and TRBJ1-6; 11 bases agree with TRBD1. The CDR3 has 16 amino acids. The germline V gene encodes CDR1 MDHEN and CDR2 SYDVKM. The V gene end was trimmed by 5 bases and the J gene end by 9 bases; junction bases not matched to a gene: 9.

Many counts were recorded for this clone. This rearrangement joins TRBV11-1 to TRBJ2-7; TRBD2 agrees at 11 bases. The CDR3 is 16 amino acids. Germline V gene data show CDR1 as SGHAT and CDR2 as FQDESV (reference sequence). V shed 0 bases and J 5 bases; nucleotides not matched to a gene: 6. CDR3 in amino acids: CASSLALAGGTNEQYF. Here the CDR3 DNA reads TGTGCCAGCAGCTTAGCGTTAGCGGGGGGGACTAACGAGCAGTACTTC.

The rearrangement links TRBV3-1 to TRBJ2-7, with 15 bases aligning to TRBD2. CDR3 size: 15 residues. Germline values: CDR1 LGHDT, CDR2 YNNKEL (reference sequence). V lost 4 bases and J lost 4; bases outside the gene matches: 2. CDR3 nucleotides: TGTGCCAGCAGCCCAGGACTAGCGGGAGGGTACGAGCAGTACTTC. It yields the protein CASSPGLAGGYEQYF.

Concerning this clone: This may arise from a read error, as a much more abundant clone is one base away. This sample includes further DNA sequences coding for the same CDR3. This CDR3 reads CSAPILKGRRSYEQYF. The DNA of the CDR3 is TGCAGTGCTCCAATACTGAAGGGTCGCCGGTCCTACGAGCAGTACTTC. The chain has TRBV20-1 and TRBJ2-7; D uncertain. The CDR3 runs 16 residues. CDR1 is DFQATT, CDR2 SNEGSKA, per germline (reference sequence). The germline V and J ends were trimmed by 5 bases and 1 base, with 21 bases remaining between them.

This clone has more than one count but fewer than ten. The chain carries TRBV6-1 and TRBJ2-7, with 8 nucleotides matching TRBD2. The junction had 18 bases not matched to a gene; V was cut back by 7 bases and J by 10 bases. Germline V gene sequence: CDR1 MNHNS, CDR2 SASEGT. CDR3 size: 15 residues. The CDR3 reads CASNLGPSGGPEQYF. The CDR3 DNA follows: TGTGCCAGCAATCTAGGACCGAGCGGGGGCCCCGAACAGTACTTC.

Of note for this clone: Since a much larger clone is just one base distant, this may be a read error. The gene calls are TRBV7-9 and TRBJ2-5; D not certain. Per germline, CDR1 SEHNR and CDR2 FQNEAQ (reference sequence). This CDR3 is 14 amino acids long. The V and J ends lost 3 bases and 1 base respectively, with 9 bases between them. The CDR3 sequence is CASSFQWPQETQYF. The DNA for the CDR3 is TGTGCCAGCAGCTTCCAGTGGCCCCAAGAGACCCAGTACTTC.

In this sample, this clone turned up a few times. The chain is built from TRBV7-6 and TRBJ2-5, with D tentatively TRBD1 (5 bases). The CDR3 runs to 14 residues. Germline V gives CDR1 SGHVS, CDR2 FNYEAQ. Trimming stripped 3 bases from V and 2 bases from J, with 10 bases between. The CDR3 loop reads CASSFQGTQETQYF. CDR3 in DNA: TGTGCCAGCAGCTTTCAGGGTACTCAAGAGACCCAGTACTTC.

The chain couples TRBV20-1 to TRBJ2-7, with D perhaps matching TRBD2 (6 bases). Germline CDR1 and CDR2: DFQATT and SNEGSKA (reference sequence). V was trimmed by 5 bases and J by 9 bases, leaving 17 bases between them. This CDR3 is 12 amino acids long. The CDR3 protein is CSAVGGLGAQYF. The CDR3, as DNA: TGCAGTGCTGTCGGGGGACTCGGGGCGCAGTACTTC.

The sample holds many counts of this clone. V and J are TRBV19 and TRBJ2-3; 8 nucleotides match TRBD1. CDR3 size: 16 residues. CDR1 and CDR2 (germline): LNHDA, SQIVND (reference sequence). With V trimmed by 2 bases and J by 2 bases, 6 bases remained unmatched. This CDR3 reads CASSIYGQGVTDTQYF. The CDR3 DNA follows: TGTGCCAGTAGTATATACGGACAGGGCGTCACAGATACGCAGTATTTT.

This clone was counted at least ten times. This rearrangement joins TRBV3-1 to TRBJ2-1; 11 positions match TRBD2. V lost 8 bases, J lost 4 bases, and 10 bases stayed unmatched. This CDR3 is built from 16 residues. Germline CDR1 and CDR2: LGHDT and YNNKEL (reference sequence). The CDR3 DNA sequence: TGTGCCAGCCGGGTATTAGCGGGGGGGCGGTACAATGAGCAGTTCTTC. Translating it yields CASRVLAGGRYNEQFF.

This clone was observed many times. The chain couples TRBV11-1 to TRBJ2-5; D tentatively reads TRBD1 or TRBD2 (5 bases each). The CDR3 sequence is 15 residues long. The V gene's germline CDR1 is SGHAT and CDR2 FQDESV (reference sequence). V was pared by 6 bases and J by 2 bases, with 16 bases between. This CDR3 reads CASSRRDALQETQYF. The CDR3 DNA reads TGTGCCAGCAGTCGTCGGGACGCCCTTCAAGAGACCCAGTACTTC.